This is a list of T cell receptor beta chains from one sample in a study of T cell repertoires in cytomegalovirus infection. TCRdb itself ran the reads through MiXCR, one entry per CDR3 protein. The sample gives about 78,000 distinct CDR3 sequences, roughly 39% of which show up once; approximately 95% is in the top ten. These receptors are not linked to any known antigen. The material was CD8+ T cells from cultured PBMCs, obtained from culture after CMV antigen stimulation. The receptors were gathered from a human donor in good health (CMV status not recorded). Some clones in this sample may be carry-over from other donors' samples. Each CDR3 is given with its conserved first and last residue. Expanded clones are given a class, and other clones once, few, many or no size at all.

few,TRBV7-3,CASSLRPLAGANTGELFF
.,TRBV9,CASSVARDRAENTEAFF
.,TRBV4-1,CASSQDGSSGGYNEQFF
.,TRBV27,CASSAYRELDYGYTF
.,TRBV12-3/TRBV12-4,CASSSINTEAFF
few,TRBV4-3,CASSQSPFGGDLSGNTIYF
.,TRBV28,CASSLRSPGNQPQHF
few,TRBV4-1,CASSPGIGFSIRSAF
.,TRBV20-1,CSARSGDDARTDTQYF
few,TRBV7-6,CASSGSSGTEAFF
.,TRBV5-1,CASSYLGGLVTDTQYF
few,TRBV4-1,CASSQEQGGYEQYF
.,TRBV7-3,CASSPSGGGTSEQYF
.,TRBV7-2,CASSLARGPEAFF
few,TRBV6-2/TRBV6-3,CASSYRTAFDEQYF